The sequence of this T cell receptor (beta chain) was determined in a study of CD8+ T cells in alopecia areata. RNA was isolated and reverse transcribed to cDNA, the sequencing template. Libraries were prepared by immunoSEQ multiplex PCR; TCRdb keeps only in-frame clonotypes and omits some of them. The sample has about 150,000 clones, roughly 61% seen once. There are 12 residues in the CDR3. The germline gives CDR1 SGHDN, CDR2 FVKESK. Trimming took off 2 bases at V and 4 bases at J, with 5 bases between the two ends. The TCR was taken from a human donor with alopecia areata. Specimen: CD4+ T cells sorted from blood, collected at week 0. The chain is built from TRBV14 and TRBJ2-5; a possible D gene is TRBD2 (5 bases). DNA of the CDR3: TGTGCCAGCAGCCAACGGGGAGAGACCCAGTACTTC. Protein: CASSQRGETQYF. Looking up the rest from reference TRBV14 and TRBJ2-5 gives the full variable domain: EAGVTQFPSHSVIEKGQTVTLRCDPISGHDNLYWYRRVMGKEIKFLLHFVKESKQDESGMPNNRFLAERTGGTYSTLKVQPAELEDSGVYFCASSQRGETQYFGPGTRLLVL.